One sample yielded the 31 T cell receptor beta chains listed below, sequenced in a study of blood T cells in healthy people across ages. Next came a second PCR, run for about 7 to 12 cycles, which used a sample-barcoded 5' primer along with a J-beta primer mix. MiXCR, applied by TCRdb to the 5' RACE reads, yields one record per CDR3 protein. Of around 320,000 distinct CDR3 sequences listed, about 25% are singletons. Specimen: blood. Receptors were obtained from a woman in her 70s in good health.

This clonotype occurred a few times. The chain links TRBV12-3 or TRBV12-4 to TRBJ2-5; unclear D gene. The end of the DNA is better explained by TRBJ2-7, so the J call may be wrong. CDR3 size: 14 residues. CDR3 loop: CASSPNGPSYEQYF. Written as DNA, the CDR3 is TGTGCCAGCAGTCCCAATGGACCCTCCTACGAGCAGTACTTC.

This clonotype was picked up a small number of times. This chain uses TRBV12-3 or TRBV12-4 with TRBJ2-5, with D perhaps TRBD2 (6 bases). With 4 bases removed from V and 4 bases from J, the gap between germline ends came to 16 bases. The CDR3 contains 15 residues. CDR3 amino acids: CASSSRGGGGETQYF. DNA for the CDR3: TGTGCCAGCAGTTCCCGGGGTGGGGGAGGAGAGACCCAGTACTTC.

There are a few counts of this clonotype. The gene calls are TRBV7-2 and TRBJ2-7; D is uncertain. CDR3 length equals 13 residues. CDR1 and CDR2 (germline): SGHTA, FQGNSA. The V gene lost 4 bases and the J gene lost 2 bases, with 9 bases spanning the gap. Written as DNA, the CDR3 is TGTGCCAGCAGCTCGGCGGTCACCTACGAGCAGTACTTC. Its protein is CASSSAVTYEQYF.

This clonotype was detected a few times. The chain has TRBV6-2 or TRBV6-3 and TRBJ1-2; maybe TRBD1 (6 bases). This CDR3 is built from 12 residues. The V gene lost 8 bases and the J gene lost 2 bases, with 9 bases spanning the gap. CDR1 is MNHEY, CDR2 SVGEGT, per germline. The CDR3 loop is CASSQGNYGYTF. The CDR3 nucleotides are TGTGCCAGCTCCCAGGGGAACTATGGCTACACCTTC.

The rearrangement uses TRBV5-1 and TRBJ2-3; the D gene is possibly TRBD1 (5 bases). This CDR3 has 14 residues. Trimming cost V 8 bases and J 2 bases, with 15 bases left between them. Germline-derived CDR1 and CDR2 are SGHRS and YFSETQ. The CDR3 is CASGLLGATDTQYF. In DNA form, the CDR3 reads TGCGCCAGTGGCCTCCTAGGGGCCACAGATACGCAGTATTTT.

The gene calls are TRBV9 and TRBJ2-2; a weak D match, TRBD1 (6 bases). V was trimmed by 0 bases and J by 4 bases, leaving 10 bases between them. This CDR3 has 15 amino acids. CDR1 and CDR2 (germline): SGDLS, YYNGEE. CDR3 DNA sequence: TGTGCCAGCAGCGTAGGGGGGCTTGGCACCGGGGAGCTGTTTTTT. Its translation: CASSVGGLGTGELFF.

This clonotype was recorded at least ten times. The chain has TRBV29-1 and TRBJ1-5; no definite D call. Germline CDR1 is SQVTM and CDR2 is ANQGSEA. V lost 4 bases, J lost 0 bases, and 13 bases lay in between. The length of the CDR3 is 15 residues. CDR3 sequence reads: CSVAVSTDSNQPQHF. The DNA for the CDR3 is TGCAGCGTTGCTGTGAGCACCGATAGCAATCAGCCCCAGCATTTT.

This clonotype occurred once. The chain couples TRBV12-3 or TRBV12-4 to TRBJ2-5; 8 bases are shared with TRBD1. Trimming took 3 bases from V and 1 from J; bases not matched to a gene: 1. The CDR3 length is 14 residues. This CDR3 reads CASSFGTGQETQYF. DNA for the CDR3: TGTGCCAGCAGTTTTGGGACAGGCCAAGAGACCCAGTACTTC.

This chain joins TRBV5-1 and TRBJ2-2; perhaps TRBD1 as D (5 bases). Trimming cost V 0 bases and J 6 bases, with 9 bases left between them. This CDR3 is built from 14 residues. The germline V gene has CDR1 SGHRS and CDR2 YFSETQ. CDR3 residues: CASSLGQLPGELFF. The CDR3 nucleotides read TGCGCCAGCAGCTTGGGACAGCTTCCCGGGGAGCTGTTTTTT.

This clonotype came up a few times. CDR3 region: CASSGDIGNTIYF. The CDR3 DNA sequence: TGTGCCAGCAGTGGGGACATTGGAAACACCATATATTTT. The genes are TRBV25-1 and TRBJ1-3; TRBD1 might be the D (6 bases). The CDR3 covers 13 residues. Per germline, CDR1 MGHDK and CDR2 SYGVNS. Trimming took 4 bases from V and 3 from J, leaving 7 bases between them. The full variable domain, completed using reference TRBV25-1 and TRBJ1-3, is EADIYQTPRYLVIGTGKKITLECSQTMGHDKMYWYQQDPGMELHLIHYSYGVNSTEKGDLSSESTVSRIRTEHFPLTLESARPSHTSQYLCASSGDIGNTIYFGEGSWLTVV.

This clonotype was seen a few times. This chain connects TRBV3-1 to TRBJ2-5; D unclear. Germline CDR1 and CDR2: LGHDT and YNNKEL (reference sequence). V dropped 2 bases and J dropped 1 base, with 8 bases sitting between them. The CDR3 is 14 amino acids. In nucleotides, the CDR3 is TGTGCCAGCAGCCAAAATCCTTTCCAAGAGACCCAGTACTTC. Translated: CASSQNPFQETQYF.

This clonotype was seen only a few times. The chain couples TRBV20-1 to TRBJ2-5; 12 bases match TRBD2. Germline CDR1 and CDR2: DFQATT and SNEGSKA (reference sequence). V was pared by 3 bases and J by 2 bases, with 4 bases of the junction left unmatched. CDR3 length: 15 amino acids. As DNA, the CDR3 is TGCAGTGCTAGTAGGACTAGCGGGATGCAAGAGACCCAGTACTTC. It specifies CSASRTSGMQETQYF.

The gene calls are TRBV3-1 and TRBJ1-3; D is unclear. Germline V lookup: CDR1 LGHDT, CDR2 YNNKEL (reference sequence). CDR3 length: 13 residues. The V and J ends lost 0 bases and 0 bases respectively, with 0 bases between them. The CDR3 region is CASSQDSGNTIYF. The CDR3 nucleotides are TGTGCCAGCAGCCAAGACTCTGGAAACACCATATATTTT.

The genes are TRBV7-9 and TRBJ1-4; D is undetermined. CDR3 size: 15 residues. V lost 5 bases, J lost 3 bases, and 13 bases lay in between. CDR1 is SEHNR, CDR2 FQNEAQ, per germline (reference sequence). DNA for the CDR3: TGTGCCAGCAGCCCCCAACAATTCCCTAATGAAAAACTGTTTTTT. This translates into CASSPQQFPNEKLFF. The variable domain in full, with the rest retrieved from reference TRBV7-9 and TRBJ1-4, is DTGVSQNPRHKITKRGQNVTFRCDPISEHNRLYWYRQTLGQGPEFLTYFQNEAQLEKSRLLSDRFSAERPKGSFSTLEIQRTEQGDSAMYLCASSPQQFPNEKLFFGSGTQLSVL.

The V call is TRBV12-3 or TRBV12-4, the J call TRBJ2-5; a possible D gene is TRBD2 (5 bases). V was clipped by 3 bases and J by 2 bases, with 13 bases between them. The CDR3 covers 15 residues. The CDR3 reads CASSLRVLRQETQYF. As DNA, the CDR3 is TGTGCCAGCAGTTTGCGGGTCCTGCGACAAGAGACCCAGTACTTC.

The J gene is TRBJ2-1, the V gene TRBV7-3; weak D call: TRBD2 (6 bases). The length of the CDR3 is 15 residues. V shed 5 bases and J shed 4 bases, with 15 bases lying between them. Germline values: CDR1 SGHTA, CDR2 FQGTGA. The CDR3 bases are TGTGCCAGCAGCGTAGGTGGCGGGACGTACAATGAGCAGTTCTTC. Translated: CASSVGGGTYNEQFF. Drawing the rest from reference TRBV7-3 and TRBJ2-1, the complete variable domain is GAGVSQTPSNKVTEKGKYVELRCDPISGHTALYWYRQSLGQGPEFLIYFQGTGAADDSGLPNDRFFAVRPEGSVSTLKIQRTERGDSAVYLCASSVGGGTYNEQFFGPGTRLTVL.

This clonotype has a handful of counts. The chain uses TRBV29-1 and TRBJ1-1; D is uncertain. The CDR3 is 15 amino acids. V lost 0 bases and J 1 base, leaving 12 bases between the germline ends. CDR1 is SQVTM, CDR2 ANQGSEA, per germline. The CDR3 reads CSVEENPFGNTEAFF. CDR3 sequence (DNA): TGCAGCGTTGAAGAGAACCCGTTTGGGAACACTGAAGCTTTCTTT. Based on the CDR3 plus reference TRBV29-1 and TRBJ1-1, the full variable domain is SAVISQKPSRDICQRGTSLTIQCQVDSQVTMMFWYRQQPGQSLTLIATANQGSEATYESGFVIDKFPISRPNLTFSTLTVSNMSPEDSSIYLCSVEENPFGNTEAFFGQGTRLTVV.

This chain uses TRBV29-1 with TRBJ2-4; no clear D gene. V was shortened by 6 bases and J by 6 bases, with 9 bases between the two germline ends. Germline-derived CDR1 and CDR2 are SQVTM and ANQGSEA. This CDR3 is built from 11 residues. The CDR3 DNA follows: TGCAGCGTGGTGGACCGAAACATTCAGTACTTC. Amino acid sequence: CSVVDRNIQYF. The full variable domain, completed using reference TRBV29-1 and TRBJ2-4, is SAVISQKPSRDICQRGTSLTIQCQVDSQVTMMFWYRQQPGQSLTLIATANQGSEATYESGFVIDKFPISRPNLTFSTLTVSNMSPEDSSIYLCSVVDRNIQYFGAGTRLSVL.

This clonotype was counted between two and nine times. The chain combines TRBV12-3 or TRBV12-4 with TRBJ2-1; no clear D gene. There are 12 residues in the CDR3. V was shortened by 3 bases and J by 9 bases, with 9 bases between the two germline ends. The CDR3 loop is CASSLFVSEQFF. The CDR3 DNA reads TGTGCCAGCAGTTTGTTCGTCAGTGAGCAGTTCTTC.

The gene calls are TRBV7-6 and TRBJ2-5, with 7 bases lining up with TRBD2. Germline-derived CDR1 and CDR2 are SGHVS and FNYEAQ. Unmatched junction bases numbered 16, after V lost 6 bases and J lost 0 bases. The CDR3 length is 18 residues. CDR3 sequence (DNA): TGTGCCAGCAGTCTACAGGCGGGGGACTTATCTTACCAAGAGACCCAGTACTTC. Translated: CASSLQAGDLSYQETQYF.

The rearrangement links TRBV5-1 to TRBJ2-5; D may be TRBD1 or TRBD2 (6 bases each). V was trimmed by 1 base and J by 0 bases, leaving 16 bases between them. The CDR3 totals 17 residues. Germline V gene data show CDR1 as SGHRS and CDR2 as YFSETQ. The CDR3 DNA reads as TGCGCCAGCAGCTTGACGGCGTACGGGGGCCACCAAGAGACCCAGTACTTC. It codes for CASSLTAYGGHQETQYF.

This clonotype was observed a few times. V gene TRBV7-2 combines with J gene TRBJ1-1; unclear D gene. Trimming took off 5 bases at V and 0 bases at J, with 7 bases between the two ends. CDR3 length: 13 amino acids. Germline CDR1 reads SGHTA; CDR2 reads FQGNSA. DNA of the CDR3: TGTGCCAGCAGCCGCCGGTTGAACACTGAAGCTTTCTTT. Its protein is CASSRRLNTEAFF. Full variable domain (missing parts from reference TRBV7-2 and TRBJ1-1): GAGVSQSPSNKVTEKGKDVELRCDPISGHTALYWYRQSLGQGLEFLIYFQGNSAPDKSGLPSDRFSAERTGGSVSTLTIQRTQQEDSAVYLCASSRRLNTEAFFGQGTRLTVV.

The table lists this clonotype with a few counts. V is TRBV20-1 and J is TRBJ2-7, with 10 bases fitting TRBD1. The CDR3 has 13 residues. V shed 5 bases, J shed 5 bases, and the junction held 6 bases outside the gene matches. The germline gives CDR1 DFQATT, CDR2 SNEGSKA (reference sequence). The chain's CDR3 is CSAPGQGIHEQYF. The CDR3 DNA reads TGCAGTGCTCCGGGACAGGGGATCCACGAGCAGTACTTC.

This chain connects TRBV4-3 to TRBJ2-1, with D perhaps assigned TRBD1 or TRBD2 (5 bases each). The germline CDR1 and CDR2 sequences are LGHNA and YSLEER. The V gene lost 0 bases and the J gene lost 5 bases, with 11 bases spanning the gap. This CDR3 is built from 15 residues. Written as DNA, the CDR3 is TGCGCCAGCAGCCAAGACGGGGCCTACGACAATGAGCAGTTCTTC. Residues: CASSQDGAYDNEQFF.

CDR3 residues: CSASGQGKHGSYNEQFF. CDR3 bases: TGCAGTGCGTCGGGACAGGGGAAGCATGGGTCCTACAATGAGCAGTTCTTC. The V gene is TRBV20-1, the J gene TRBJ2-1, with 10 bases that match TRBD1. CDR3 length equals 17 residues. Trimming removed 6 bases from V and 1 base from J; junction bases left unmatched: 12. CDR1 DFQATT and CDR2 SNEGSKA come from the germline V gene (reference sequence).

This rearrangement joins TRBV20-1 to TRBJ1-1, with D maybe TRBD1 (6 bases). This CDR3 comprises 12 residues. Germline CDR1 reads DFQATT; CDR2 reads SNEGSKA (reference sequence). V lost 4 bases and J 3 bases, leaving 9 bases between the germline ends. This chain's CDR3 is CSATDRHTEAFF. DNA of the CDR3: TGCAGTGCTACAGACAGGCACACTGAAGCTTTCTTT.

The gene calls are TRBV29-1 and TRBJ2-7, with 12 positions matching TRBD2. The CDR3 is 16 residues long. The germline V gene encodes CDR1 SQVTM and CDR2 ANQGSEA. V shed 4 bases, J shed 0 bases, and the junction held 7 bases outside the gene matches. CDR3 DNA sequence: TGCAGCGTTGGACTAGCGGGAGAGGGGCCCTCCTACGAGCAGTACTTC. Amino acids: CSVGLAGEGPSYEQYF.

CDR3 coding DNA: TGCAGCGACCTAGACAGGCTAAACTATGGCTACACCTTC. Translating it yields CSDLDRLNYGYTF. The V call is TRBV20-1, the J call TRBJ1-2; D is possibly TRBD1 (6 bases). The germline V gene has CDR1 DFQATT and CDR2 SNEGSKA (reference sequence). The CDR3 is made up of 13 amino acids.

This chain connects TRBV20-1 to TRBJ1-1; D might be TRBD1 (6 bases). Germline V gene lookup returns CDR1 DFQATT and CDR2 SNEGSKA (reference sequence). The V end lost 5 bases, the J end lost 5 bases, and 12 bases lay between the germline ends. This CDR3 has 12 residues. The CDR3 region is CSAEGVGTEAFF. CDR3 sequence (DNA): TGCAGTGCTGAGGGGGTTGGGACTGAAGCTTTCTTT.

This clonotype was seen a handful of times. This is likely a read error, given that the CDR3 carries no conserved phenylalanine or tryptophan at its end. The rearrangement links TRBV5-4 to TRBJ2-5; TRBD2 agrees at 7 bases. The tail of the sequence fits TRBJ2-7 better, so the J call may be wrong. The CDR3 length is 13 residues. The germline gives CDR1 SGHNT, CDR2 YYREEE (reference sequence). The CDR3 sequence is CASSREVGYEQYL. The CDR3 DNA reads TGTGCCAGCAGCCGGGAGGTGGGTTACGAGCAGTACCTC.

This clonotype was counted many times. This chain connects TRBV5-1 to TRBJ2-2; D unresolved. Trimming removed 4 bases from V and 4 bases from J, with 11 bases in between. CDR3 length: 14 residues. Per the germline V gene, CDR1 is SGHRS and CDR2 is YFSETQ. CDR3 amino acids: CASSTFMTTGELFF. In DNA, the CDR3 is TGCGCCAGCAGCACCTTTATGACCACCGGGGAGCTGTTTTTT.